The source of this T cell receptor (beta chain) is a study of shared clonotypes between healthy human individuals. Libraries were prepared by immunoSEQ multiplex PCR; TCRdb keeps only in-frame clonotypes and omits some of them. The sample comprises hundreds of thousands of clones, roughly 72% of which are singletons, and 9.5% to 15% rests with the top ten. Germline assignment: CDR1 SGDLS and CDR2 YYNGEE. This CDR3 is 14 amino acids long. V lost 5 bases to trimming and J lost 3 bases; unmatched junction nucleotides: 4. A few counts support this clone. What was sequenced was PBMCs. This sequence joins TRBV9 and TRBJ2-2; the match to TRBD1 covers 7 bases. The clonotype comes from a woman aged 40 to 50 in good health. Some clones in this sample may be carry-over from other donors' samples. The CDR3 DNA follows: TGTGCCAGCAGGCCAGGGGGTTACACCGGGGAGCTGTTTTTT. As protein: CASRPGGYTGELFF. Full variable domain (missing parts from reference TRBV9 and TRBJ2-2): DSGVTQTPKHLITATGQRVTLRCSPRSGDLSVYWYQQSLDQGLQFLIQYYNGEERAKGNILERFSAQQFPDLHSELNLSSLELGDSALYFCASRPGGYTGELFFGEGSRLTVL.